This TCR beta chain was sequenced during a study of PD-1 blockade in mismatch repair-deficient tumors. Study-level background: Patients had approximately 13 mismatch repair-deficient cancer types, all previously treated and progressing.

Time point meaning: approximately eleven-day in vitro stimulation with candidate neoantigen peptide 3. A few pembrolizumab responders had their TCRs sequenced. Study-level results: Tumor-resident clones, often undetectable pretreatment in blood, expanded then contracted after pembrolizumab.

V gave up 5 bases and J gave up 1 base; unmatched junction bases: 7. Germline CDR1 is LNHDA and CDR2 is SQIVND (reference sequence). The CDR3 has 15 residues. Assay used: immunoSEQ multiplex PCR; TCRdb lists only in-frame clones, some missing. The table records some 9,100 clones, about 93% of them present only once. Details on this clone: Its target is not known.

The sample here was cells cultured in vitro, taken from a patient treated with pembrolizumab. The J gene is TRBJ1-1, the V gene TRBV19; 7 bases match TRBD1. This TCR derives from an adult with mismatch repair-deficient cancer. CDR3 amino acids: CASSPGDRWNTEAFF. DNA of the CDR3: TGTGCCAGTAGTCCGGGGGACAGATGGAACACTGAAGCTTTCTTT.